This T cell receptor beta chain was captured in a study of cytomegalovirus exposure and HLA in healthy donors (dated by TCRdb to the late 2010s). With regard to the full study: According to an earlier analysis of several hundred of the donors, some 170 million T cells yielded 95 million to 140 million unique TCR beta sequences and more than 250 Gb of sequence data. About 280 gigabases of sequencing data and approximately 80 million unique TCR sequences were included in an early release covering over 600 HLA-typed donors. The genetic ancestry cluster associated with self-reported Caucasian donors included roughly four fifths of the roughly 400 genotyped donors. The aim of the study was to test whether cataloging public T cell receptors could identify signatures of past pathogen exposure. Using immunosequencing, the study profiled T cell repertoires from around 670 subjects and related those repertoires to cytomegalovirus serostatus. In addition to the first cohort of 666 subjects, a separate validation cohort of around 110 different subjects was used. The study combined high-throughput TCR immunosequencing, statistical association of individual TCRs with disease status, and machine learning to predict cytomegalovirus infection status. In a later analysis, previously published TCR beta repertoires from some 640 donors were re-analyzed and high-resolution HLA genotyping was added so that TCR occurrence patterns could be studied. Rather than drawing on any new phenotypic data, the later analysis identified candidate immune exposures from TCR beta sequences and the way those sequences occurred across donors. In an earlier analysis of 500 to 650 of the donors, high-throughput TCR beta sequencing was used to judge whether each TCR beta V gene segment behaved as functional or pseudogenic. Donor age, sex, ethnicity and CMV serostatus were compiled together with the repertoire data. A later genetic analysis took genome-wide SNP genotypes for about 55% of the 666 donors and used that subset as a discovery cohort. All discovery cohort repertoires had been generated on a single sequencing platform. Both class I and class II loci were covered by HLA typing, at four-digit resolution. The number of donors typed differed by locus, with about 629-640 for A, B, C, DRB1 and DQB1, 522 for DQA1, 600 to 610 for DPA1, and approximately 470 for DPB1. Four or five DR-DQ haplotypes were treated as single units for association and clustering because of strong linkage in the cohort. Across approximately 400 genotyped donors of the cohort, an average of approximately 240,000 unique TCR beta nucleotide sequences per donor were sequenced, and around 19% of those sequences were non-productive. Overall study outcomes, separate from this receptor: V-gene and J-gene trimming of TCR beta chains was associated with a missense DCLRE1C variant in a later genetic analysis, and the association was replicated in an independent cohort. The sequencing pipeline was judged likely to have produced a cluster of highly shared sequence variants as a technical artifact. At a false discovery rate of 0.05, a later analysis linked about 16,000 TCR beta sequences to specific HLA alleles. CMV serostatus was the only immune exposure information available for the cohort. Because counts were too low, approximately 18 rarely observed V segments, including chromosome 9 orphons, were excluded from the earlier analysis of under 650 of the donors. Because HLA typing was missing for some donors at each locus, association tests included only the typed subset. In a later analysis, the rate of TCR association differed among HLA loci, with DRB1 alleles having the most associated TCRs and HLA-C alleles having the fewest. In a later analysis, HLA-associated TCR beta chains were found to be more clonally expanded and to have lower generation probabilities than equally common non-associated chains. In a later analysis, several top co-occurrence clusters were reported to appear linked to parvovirus B19, influenza, CMV and Epstein-Barr virus. Most TCR sequences were observed very rarely across donors, whereas some public TCRs were present in many individuals. Broadly in line with IMGT annotations, most TCR beta V segments showed up in productive rearrangements about 90% or about 30% of the time in an earlier analysis of 450 to 600 of the donors. It was suggested by the authors that the approach could potentially be generalized to other disease states and immunological phenotypes. The classifier was reported to diagnose cytomegalovirus status with high specificity and sensitivity in both the original and validation cohorts. In a later genetic analysis, fewer N-insertions in productive TCRs were reported among donors in an Asian-associated ancestry cluster than the roughly 640-donor mean. Presence/absence analyses assumed roughly uniform sequencing depth across donors, an assumption that may not hold. Linkage disequilibrium might explain the correlated functional status among segregating V segments, but an unknown experimental factor could not be excluded. When HLA alleles, especially DR and DQ, strongly co-occurred, TCR associations were difficult to assign to individual alleles. Because the 87-base-pair reads could not distinguish some IMGT-functional V segments, including TRBV6-2 and TRBV6-3, those segments were excluded. A further reported finding was that TCR beta sequences accurately predicted the HLA-A and HLA-B alleles for most subjects in the first cohort. In vitro tests confirmed that three of the cytomegalovirus-associated TCR beta chains recognize cytomegalovirus antigens. According to a later analysis, most CMV-associated TCR beta chains appeared to be HLA-restricted, and the HLA associations seemed to be driven largely by CMV exposure. The study gave a list of some 150 TCR beta chains associated with cytomegalovirus. This cohort had only TCR beta chains sequenced, and the lack of alpha or paired-chain data limited which features could be detected.

A note on this clone: Which antigen it targets is not known. Per-nucleotide qualities are absent, and no much larger clonotype sits a single base away.

Library preparation was by the immunoSEQ multiplex PCR assay. The multiplex PCR relied on a mix of 60 forward primers for TCR Vbeta segments and 13 reverse primers for TCR Jbeta segments. The CDR3 region of rearranged TCR beta genes was amplified from genomic DNA by a multiplex PCR assay. Amplified TCR beta libraries were sequenced as 87-base-pair reads on the Illumina HiSeq System. Processing in the source paper ran as follows. A later analysis counted 65 million to 90 million unique TCR beta chains across the 600 to 850 repertoires, and some 11 million of these chains were shared by at least two donors. To remove PCR and sequencing errors, raw reads were error-corrected and collapsed into unique sequences using a nearest-neighbor algorithm that merged closely related sequences. V, D and J gene segments were assigned by aligning CDR3 sequences to IMGT reference sequences. For a sequence to be retained, at least a six-nucleotide match to both a V gene segment and a J gene segment was required. Rearrangements were called productive when the CDR3 lacked stop codons and stayed in frame with V and J; all others were non-productive. CDR3 was defined according to IMGT convention as the region running from the second conserved V-encoded cysteine to the conserved J-encoded phenylalanine. In an earlier analysis of around 640 of the donors, sequences lacking an unambiguous match to a single V gene segment were excluded. An earlier analysis of 587 of the donors classified V segments as functional when productive rearrangements were above 56.7% and as segregating when the standard deviation between donors was above 5%. A statistical classification framework was built to diagnose cytomegalovirus status from the catalog of TCR beta chain sequences. In a later analysis, V and J genes were assigned by comparing TCR nucleotide sequences against IMGT/GENE-DB human TR gene sequences. In a later analysis, CDR3 sequences and most-parsimonious VDJ recombination scenarios were assigned using the TCRdist pipeline. In a later analysis, each TCR beta chain was defined by its CDR3 amino acid sequence together with its V-gene family, and reads lacking a unique V-gene family were excluded. A later analysis removed 592 highly shared, low-generation-probability nucleotide sequences to deal with suspected cross-contamination and a sequencing artifact. In a later analysis, a clonal expansion index was calculated for each public chain from normalized within-repertoire ranks of inferred template counts. In a later analysis, generation probabilities were computed using a VDJ recombination model fitted to out-of-frame rearrangements, and the results were checked against IGoR. In a later analysis, TCR-TCR, TCR-HLA and TCR-CMV co-occurrence was scored with hypergeometric tests, and a repertoire-size bias correction was applied to TCR pairs. False discovery rates were estimated in a later analysis by permuting HLA or CMV assignments 20 times. A later analysis grouped co-occurring TCRs with DBSCAN, adding TCRdist sequence similarity when clustering within HLA-allele-positive subsets. Repertoires with fewer than 30,000 or more than 120,000 public chains, plus five repertoires with anomalous nucleotide sharing, were excluded from co-occurrence clustering. TCRdb retrieved this table from immuneACCESS and kept in-frame rearrangements only. Not all clones are present; in checked studies, unresolved V genes account for under half, and no reason is known for the remainder. V and J calls and clone size are as listed in that table; D and trimming were resolved from the DNA. The sample profile shows about 93,000 clones; over 75% of them were found once. The ten largest clonotypes hold around 7% of the sample.

The CDR3 goes from the cysteine to the phenylalanine over 17 residues. CDR3 DNA only is kept here, 51 bases in frame from base 1. Here V drops 2 bases and J drops 3 bases, and the junction holds 5 bases not matched to any gene. The germline V gene (reference sequence) sets CDR1 to WNHNN and CDR2 to SYGVQD. The cohort was made up of about 670 healthy bone marrow donors. At the time of sampling, every cohort member was nominally healthy, though immune exposures that went unrecorded were likely present. The donor tested CMV seronegative, placing the donor among the approximately 360 seronegative members of the cohort. Every donor gave a peripheral blood sample, and the peripheral blood mononuclear cells from that sample were used for TCR beta sequencing. Genomic DNA was extracted from the blood cell samples with the Qiagen DNeasy Blood Extraction Kit.

The receptor was isolated from a young man in good health and CMV-seronegative. Sequencing was carried out using PBMCs. The chain uses TRBV10-1 and TRBJ2-3; 13 bases in between match TRBD2. Here is the DNA: TGCGCCAGCAGTGAGGCTCCGGGACTAGCGGGGACAGATACGCAGTATTTT. This yields the protein CASSEAPGLAGTDTQYF.